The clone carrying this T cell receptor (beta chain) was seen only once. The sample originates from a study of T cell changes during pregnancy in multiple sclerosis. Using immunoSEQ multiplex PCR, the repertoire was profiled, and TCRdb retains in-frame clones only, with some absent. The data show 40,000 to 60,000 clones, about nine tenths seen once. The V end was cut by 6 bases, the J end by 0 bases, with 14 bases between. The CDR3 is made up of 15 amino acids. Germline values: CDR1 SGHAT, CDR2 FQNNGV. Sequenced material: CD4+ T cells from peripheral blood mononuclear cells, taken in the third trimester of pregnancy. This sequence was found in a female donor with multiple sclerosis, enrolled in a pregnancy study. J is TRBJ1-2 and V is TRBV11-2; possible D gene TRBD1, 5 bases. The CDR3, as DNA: TGTGCCAGCAGGCCAAACAAGGGGCCTAACTATGGCTACACCTTC. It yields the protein CASRPNKGPNYGYTF. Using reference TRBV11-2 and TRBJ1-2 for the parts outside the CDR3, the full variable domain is EAGVAQSPRYKIIEKRQSVAFWCNPISGHATLYWYQQILGQGPKLLIQFQNNGVVDDSQLPKDRFSAERLKGVDSTLKIQPAKLEDSAVYLCASRPNKGPNYGYTFGSGTRLTVV.